The next 18 T cell receptor beta chains were all read from a single sample in a study of T cell responses to AZD1222 COVID-19 vaccine. TCRdb's copy holds only in-frame clones and misses some; the assay was immunoSEQ multiplex PCR. Of about 150,000 clones in the sample, 90% were seen once. The material was peripheral blood, obtained 28 days after the second AZD1222 dose. The receptors stem from an adult who received the AZD1222 COVID-19 vaccine.

J is TRBJ1-1 and V is TRBV27; D might be TRBD1 (5 bases). V was shortened by 0 bases and J by 4 bases, with 12 bases between the two germline ends. This CDR3 region has 15 residues. Germline V gives CDR1 MNHEY, CDR2 SMNVEV (reference sequence). As DNA, the CDR3 is TGTGCCAGCAGTTTATCACCCCGGGGGTTCACTGAAGCTTTCTTT. This sequence encodes CASSLSPRGFTEAFF.

The chain joins TRBV5-5 to TRBJ1-2, with D hard to call. The CDR3 has 13 residues. Trimming removed 5 bases from V and 7 bases from J, with 15 bases in between. Germline lookup yields CDR1 SGHKS and CDR2 YYEKEE (reference sequence). CDR3 coding DNA: TGTGCCAGCAGGGACGGGCCTCCTCGTGGCTACACCTTC. Encoded protein: CASRDGPPRGYTF.

V usage is TRBV13 and J usage is TRBJ1-2; D is perhaps TRBD1 (6 bases). V was cut by 4 bases and J by 5 bases, with 11 bases left in between. Per germline, CDR1 PRHDT and CDR2 FYEKMQ (reference sequence). The CDR3 spans 13 residues. The DNA for the CDR3 is TGTGCCAGCAGCTCTGGACAGCTTTATGGCTACACCTTC. It specifies CASSSGQLYGYTF.

The V gene is TRBV7-8, the J gene TRBJ2-5, with D possibly being TRBD1 or TRBD2 (5 bases each). Trimming left V 4 bases short and J 3 bases short, with 9 bases between. The CDR3 consists of 13 residues. CDR1 and CDR2 from the germline V gene are SGHVS and FQNEAQ. The CDR3 DNA follows: TGTGCCAGCAGCTCCGGGACCAAAGAGACCCAGTACTTC. Translation: CASSSGTKETQYF.

J is TRBJ1-2 and V is TRBV5-1; no reliable D call. The CDR3 is 15 amino acids. Germline CDR1 is SGHRS and CDR2 is YFSETQ. V was trimmed by 0 bases and J by 3 bases, leaving 12 bases between them. In DNA, the CDR3 is TGCGCCAGCAGCTTGGATAGGGCGGGAGACTATGGCTACACCTTC. This codes for CASSLDRAGDYGYTF.

V and J are TRBV12-3 or TRBV12-4 and TRBJ1-1; D call uncertain. V lost 5 bases and J 7 bases, leaving 8 bases between the germline ends. The CDR3 totals 11 residues. The CDR3 DNA is TGTGCCAGCAGTCCTCTAAATGAAGCTTTCTTT. The encoded protein is CASSPLNEAFF.

The chain has TRBV5-4 and TRBJ1-2; D may be TRBD1 (5 bases). With 5 bases removed from V and 4 bases from J, the gap between germline ends came to 15 bases. The CDR3 consists of 14 residues. CDR1 and CDR2 (germline): SGHNT, YYREEE (reference sequence). The CDR3 coding sequence is TGTGCCAGCAGGGAGGGGATGACGGGCTATGGCTACACCTTC. It is translated as CASREGMTGYGYTF.

This clone was recorded a few times. The chain uses TRBV28 and TRBJ2-7, with D perhaps matching TRBD2 (6 bases). Deletions cut 8 bases from V and 4 bases from J, with 18 bases between. CDR3 length: 14 residues. Germline CDR1 and CDR2: MDHEN and SYDVKM. In DNA, the CDR3 is TGTGCCAGCCGGTTGGGGGGAGCAGGGTACGAGCAGTACTTC. The encoded protein is CASRLGGAGYEQYF.

This sequence joins TRBV7-9 and TRBJ2-5; TRBD1 might be the D (6 bases). The CDR3 contains 15 residues. Per germline, CDR1 SEHNR and CDR2 FQNEAQ (reference sequence). Trimming stripped 1 base from V and 5 bases from J, with 14 bases between. DNA of the CDR3: TGTGCCAGCAGCTTAGTACAAACAGGGACGGAGACCCAGTACTTC. As protein: CASSLVQTGTETQYF.

This clone came up once. The chain has TRBV30 and TRBJ1-1; D is ambiguous. V was cut by 1 base and J by 7 bases, with 13 bases left in between. The germline gives CDR1 GTSNPN, CDR2 SVGIG (reference sequence). CDR3 length: 13 residues. CDR3 amino acids: CAWSDDFGYEAFF. CDR3 nucleotide sequence: TGTGCCTGGAGTGACGATTTCGGCTATGAAGCTTTCTTT.

This clone was picked up a small number of times. J is TRBJ2-1 and V is TRBV2, with 10 bases lining up with TRBD2. Germline CDR1 and CDR2: SNHLY and FYNNEI. With 5 bases clipped from V and 4 bases from J, the junction kept 8 bases outside the gene matches. The CDR3 length is 16 residues. CDR3 DNA sequence: TGTGCCAGCAGTCCCTCTAGCGGGGGATCGTACAATGAGCAGTTCTTC. Protein product: CASSPSSGGSYNEQFF.

The J gene is TRBJ1-1, the V gene TRBV18; TRBD1 matches at 8 bases. The germline CDR1 and CDR2 sequences are KGHSH and LQKENI. Trimming removed 5 bases from V and 7 bases from J; junction bases left unmatched: 18. The CDR3 is 17 amino acids. CDR3 sequence (DNA): TGTGCCAGCTCAGAGGGGGGACAGGTGGGCGAGTATGTTGAAGCTTTCTTT. Amino acids: CASSEGGQVGEYVEAFF.

The rearrangement uses TRBV5-1 and TRBJ2-2, with D unresolved. Germline V gives CDR1 SGHRS, CDR2 YFSETQ. The CDR3 contains 15 residues. Trimming shortened V by 5 bases and J by 1 base, and 12 bases separated the two germline ends. In DNA form, the CDR3 reads TGCGCCAGCAGAAAAGCGACTGAGAACACCGGGGAGCTGTTTTTT. Translating it yields CASRKATENTGELFF. Based on the CDR3 plus reference TRBV5-1 and TRBJ2-2, the full variable domain is KAGVTQTPRYLIKTRGQQVTLSCSPISGHRSVSWYQQTPGQGLQFLFEYFSETQRNKGNFPGRFSGRQFSNSRSEMNVSTLELGDSALYLCASRKATENTGELFFGEGSRLTVL.

The V call is TRBV9, the J call TRBJ1-3; 7 nucleotides match TRBD1. The ends lost 3 bases at V and 2 bases at J; junction bases unmatched: 5. The length of the CDR3 is 15 residues. CDR1 SGDLS and CDR2 YYNGEE come from the germline V gene. The CDR3 coding sequence is TGTGCCAGCAGCGCAGGAGGGACAGCTGGAAACACCATATATTTT. Residues: CASSAGGTAGNTIYF.

J is TRBJ2-3 and V is TRBV2; no firm D call. The CDR3 extends over 14 amino acids. V lost 4 bases, J lost 0 bases, and 8 bases lay in between. Germline CDR1 and CDR2: SNHLY and FYNNEI. CDR3 in amino acids: CASSGLLSTDTQYF. The DNA of the CDR3 is TGTGCCAGCAGTGGGCTCCTTAGCACAGATACGCAGTATTTT. The full variable domain, completed using reference TRBV2 and TRBJ2-3, is EPEVTQTPSHQVTQMGQEVILRCVPISNHLYFYWYRQILGQKVEFLVSFYNNEISEKSEIFDDQFSVERPDGSNFTLKIRSTKLEDSAMYFCASSGLLSTDTQYFGPGTRLTVL.

The rearrangement joins TRBV5-1 to TRBJ1-6; possibly TRBD1 for D (5 bases). Trimming shortened V by 0 bases and J by 9 bases, and 10 bases separated the two germline ends. CDR1 is SGHRS, CDR2 YFSETQ, per germline. CDR3 length: 14 amino acids. CDR3 residues: CASSLGQGSSPLHF. CDR3 DNA: TGCGCCAGCAGCTTGGGTCAGGGTAGTTCACCCCTCCACTTT.

The V and J genes are TRBV7-9 and TRBJ2-2; no clear D gene. This CDR3 has 13 amino acids. Trimming shortened V by 3 bases and J by 2 bases, and 4 bases separated the two germline ends. Germline V lookup: CDR1 SEHNR, CDR2 FQNEAQ (reference sequence). The CDR3 nucleotides are TGTGCCAGCAGCTTTGATAACACCGGGGAGCTGTTTTTT. It specifies CASSFDNTGELFF.

This chain uses TRBV6-5 with TRBJ2-5; D not certain. This CDR3 contains 13 residues. Germline values: CDR1 MNHEY, CDR2 SVGAGI. The germline V and J ends were trimmed by 6 bases and 4 bases, with 12 bases remaining between them. The DNA of the CDR3 is TGTGCCAGCAGATACGGGCCCATAGAGACCCAGTACTTC. It encodes CASRYGPIETQYF.